Listed here is a single T cell receptor beta chain. The antigen is not known. The CDR3 contains 16 residues. Trimming shortened V by 1 base and J by 1 base, and 11 bases separated the two germline ends. CDR1 is SGHDN, CDR2 FVKESK, per germline. Alongside a J-beta primer mix, a sample-barcoded 5' primer served in a second PCR lasting about 7 to 11 cycles. TCRdb redid the calling of the 5' RACE reads with MiXCR, one entry per CDR3 protein. Seen here are 850,000 to 1,100,000 distinct CDR3 sequences, 35% to 45% observed once, and the top ten hold around 14%. This entry is derived from a study of blood T cells in healthy people across ages. Study-wide results and limits: The recorded TCR beta diversity per million T cells decreased in a roughly linear manner with age. Long-lived and aged donors differed, with more naive CD4+ cells and higher diversity in the long-lived.

This TCR derives from a man aged 18-30 years in good health. Input material: blood. J is TRBJ1-5 and V is TRBV14, with TRBD1 as a possible D gene (6 bases). CDR3 nucleotides: TGTGCCAGCAGCCAAGGCGGCAGGGGAAGCAATCAGCCCCAGCATTTT. This gives the protein CASSQGGRGSNQPQHF.